A selection of T cell receptor beta chains follows, all from one sample in a study of T cell responses to AZD1222 COVID-19 vaccine. Clones were read by immunoSEQ multiplex PCR, and TCRdb kept only the in-frame ones, dropping some. The sample lists some 110,000 clones; 80% to 90% were seen once. Sequenced material: peripheral blood, taken on day 0 of MenACWY control vaccination. The receptors shown here come from an adult in good health. Both conserved end residues are part of each CDR3. Fields, in order: J gene, V gene, clone size, D gene, CDR3 DNA, CDR3 protein. D genes are given only for firm matches. Some rows mark clone size as missing; the rest say once, few, many or name a class of expanded clone.

J: TRBJ1-3; V: TRBV7-2; size: NA; D: NA; DNA: TGTGCCAGCAGCTTAGTGGCAGGCGCCGGCTCTGGAAACACCATATATTTT; CDR3: CASSLVAGAGSGNTIYF
J: TRBJ2-5; V: TRBV6-6; size: NA; D: NA; DNA: TGTGCCAGCAGTCACCGAGGCCGGGCCTTACCCCAAGAGACCCAGTACTTC; CDR3: CASSHRGRALPQETQYF
J: TRBJ1-5; V: TRBV28; size: few; D: TRBD1; DNA: TGTGCCAGCCAGGGGGCTGGTCAGCCCCAGCATTTT; CDR3: CASQGAGQPQHF
J: TRBJ1-6; V: TRBV7-3; size: NA; D: NA; DNA: TGTGCCAGCAGCTTTGATACTAATTCACCCCTCCACTTT; CDR3: CASSFDTNSPLHF
J: TRBJ1-5; V: TRBV12-3/TRBV12-4; size: once; D: NA; DNA: TGTGCCAGCGGATACAGGGGCAATCAGCCCCAGCATTTT; CDR3: CASGYRGNQPQHF
J: TRBJ1-1; V: TRBV24-1; size: NA; D: TRBD1; DNA: TGTGCCACCAGTGATCCAAGGACAGGGAACACTGAAGCTTTCTTT; CDR3: CATSDPRTGNTEAFF
J: TRBJ2-5; V: TRBV25-1; size: NA; D: NA; DNA: TGTGCCAGCAGTGAATTTAGGCAGGGCCAGGAGACCCAGTACTTC; CDR3: CASSEFRQGQETQYF
J: TRBJ2-7; V: TRBV5-4; size: once; D: TRBD1; DNA: TGTGCCAGCAGCTTGGGGGGACAGGGGGCGGACGAGCAGTACTTC; CDR3: CASSLGGQGADEQYF
J: TRBJ1-1; V: TRBV28; size: NA; D: TRBD1; DNA: TGTGCCAGCAGTTTGGGGACAGCGAACACTGAAGCTTTCTTT; CDR3: CASSLGTANTEAFF
J: TRBJ2-5; V: TRBV7-6; size: once; D: NA; DNA: TGTGCCAGCAGCTCCCTAGGGGGGGCGGGGGAGACCCAGTACTTC; CDR3: CASSSLGGAGETQYF
J: TRBJ1-5; V: TRBV28; size: once; D: NA; DNA: TGTGCCAGCAGTGCTCCGGGGGGGTCAGCCCAGCCCCAGCATTTT; CDR3: CASSAPGGSAQPQHF
J: TRBJ2-5; V: TRBV12-3/TRBV12-4; size: NA; D: NA; DNA: TGTGCCAGCAGTTACCGCGGGGAGACCCAGTACTTC; CDR3: CASSYRGETQYF
J: TRBJ2-7; V: TRBV7-8; size: NA; D: TRBD2; DNA: TGTGCCAGCAGCCTCCCTGGACTAGCGGGGGTGAGCTACGAGCAGTACTTC; CDR3: CASSLPGLAGVSYEQYF
J: TRBJ1-5; V: TRBV15; size: NA; D: NA; DNA: TGTGCCACCAGCAGAGGAGGAGGGCGGGTCGGAGGTGGCCAGCCCCAGCATTTT; CDR3: CATSRGGGRVGGGQPQHF
J: TRBJ2-7; V: TRBV2; size: NA; D: NA; DNA: TGTGCCAGCGGTCTTACTCTCGCGAGACAGGATACCTACGAGCAGTACTTC; CDR3: CASGLTLARQDTYEQYF
J: TRBJ1-5; V: TRBV10-3; size: NA; D: NA; DNA: TGTGCCATCAGTGACAGGGAAAACCAGCCCCAGCATTTT; CDR3: CAISDRENQPQHF
J: TRBJ2-7; V: TRBV2; size: few; D: NA; DNA: TGTGCCAGCACGGAACAGGCCTACGAGCAGTACTTC; CDR3: CASTEQAYEQYF
J: TRBJ1-6; V: TRBV10-2; size: NA; D: NA; DNA: TGCGCCAGCAGCCAAGGGCCCCGAACTTCTTACTACTTT; CDR3: CASSQGPRTSYYF
J: TRBJ2-7; V: TRBV5-1; size: NA; D: NA; DNA: TGCGCCAGCAGCGCGGACGGGGCCTACGAGCAGTACTTC; CDR3: CASSADGAYEQYF
J: TRBJ2-4; V: TRBV11-2; size: NA; D: NA; DNA: TGTGCCAGCAGCGCCGCCGGGACCGCAAATCTCATCGGCATTCAGTACTTC; CDR3: CASSAAGTANLIGIQYF
J: TRBJ1-3; V: TRBV28; size: once; D: NA; DNA: TGTGCCAGCACCAGGACGCCGAGCTCTGGAAACACCATATATTTT; CDR3: CASTRTPSSGNTIYF
J: TRBJ1-2; V: TRBV29-1; size: medium-sized; D: NA; DNA: TGCAGCGTTTCTAATACAGGGAGCGGTGGCTACACCTTC; CDR3: CSVSNTGSGGYTF
J: TRBJ2-2; V: TRBV24-1; size: NA; D: TRBD1; DNA: TGTGCCACCAGTCGGGACAGGGGGCGTTTGGAGCTGTTTTTT; CDR3: CATSRDRGRLELFF
J: TRBJ1-2; V: TRBV29-1; size: NA; D: NA; DNA: TGCAGCGTTGGTCAGGGTACCTATGGCTACACCTTC; CDR3: CSVGQGTYGYTF